This passage covers 9 T cell receptor beta chains from one sample sequenced in a study of vaccination and CD4 T cells after COVID-19. CD4+ T cells that had been cultured provided DNA sequenced with the Oncomine TCR Beta short-read assay. TCRdb reanalysed the PCR reads using MiXCR and keeps one entry per CDR3 protein. The data show about 15,000 distinct CDR3 sequences, around 74% seen once. Treatment of the sample: roughly 10-day PBMC culture with coronavirus spike peptide pools or control peptides (ViraFEST assay). Their recognized antigens are unknown. The sequencing sample was made of CD4+ T cells from blood, cultured in vitro. These receptors all come from a human donor who had recovered from COVID-19.

The genes are TRBV19 and TRBJ1-1; unclear D gene. Trimming cost V 5 bases and J 3 bases, with 10 bases left between them. The germline V gene encodes CDR1 LNHDA and CDR2 SQIVND (reference sequence). The CDR3 has 13 amino acids. CDR3 DNA: TGTGCCAGTAGTCCCGGTTGGGACACTGAAGCTTTCTTT. The encoded protein is CASSPGWDTEAFF.

On this clonotype: At one end the junction does not follow the germline gene, possibly because of a read error. This chain links TRBV6-1 with TRBJ1-6; D gene ambiguous. This CDR3 region has 15 residues. From germline, CDR1 is MNHNS and CDR2 SASEGT. This CDR3 is CASTLRRDYSSPLHF. In DNA form, the CDR3 reads TGTGCCAGCACCCTTCGTCGGGATTATAGTTCACCCCTCCACTTT.

The genes are TRBV6-1 and TRBJ2-1, with 11 bases fitting TRBD2. V was pared by 9 bases and J by 4 bases, with 8 bases of the junction left unmatched. CDR1 and CDR2 (germline): MNHNS, SASEGT. The CDR3 has 15 residues. The CDR3 nucleotides are TGTGCCAGTTACTCTAGCGGGAGGCTGTACAATGAGCAGTTCTTC. Translation: CASYSSGRLYNEQFF.

The chain is built from TRBV20-1 and TRBJ2-3, with 8 bases matching TRBD2. With V trimmed by 3 bases and J by 3 bases, 5 bases remained unmatched. This CDR3 is 14 amino acids long. In germline, CDR1 is DFQATT, CDR2 SNEGSKA (reference sequence). The chain's CDR3 is CSASRAGGTDTQYF. For the CDR3, the DNA is TGCAGTGCTAGCCGGGCGGGAGGAACAGATACGCAGTATTTT.

The rearrangement uses TRBV20-1 and TRBJ2-1, with D perhaps TRBD1 (6 bases). The germline V gene encodes CDR1 DFQATT and CDR2 SNEGSKA (reference sequence). The ends were cut back, 6 bases at V and 0 bases at J, with 9 bases in the middle. The CDR3 runs 13 residues. In DNA, the CDR3 is TGCAGTGCCGGGACAAACTCCTACAATGAGCAGTTCTTC. Its protein is CSAGTNSYNEQFF.

This sequence joins TRBV28 and TRBJ2-7, with TRBD1 matching over 7 bases. J was trimmed by 0 bases and V by 5 bases; bases with no gene match: 16. There are 18 residues in the CDR3. Germline CDR1 MDHEN, CDR2 SYDVKM. CDR3 in amino acids: CASSRGLQGMNSSYEQYF. CDR3 coding DNA: TGTGCCAGCAGTCGGGGCCTACAGGGGATGAATAGCTCCTACGAGCAGTACTTC.

The chain links TRBV28 to TRBJ2-7; the D is unclear. CDR3 length: 15 residues. V was cut by 6 bases and J by 1 base, with 16 bases left in between. Germline V gene data show CDR1 as MDHEN and CDR2 as SYDVKM. The CDR3 region is CASREQTVASYEQYF. In DNA form, the CDR3 reads TGTGCCAGCAGGGAACAGACGGTCGCATCCTACGAGCAGTACTTC.

This chain uses TRBV5-1 with TRBJ2-7, with 7 positions matching TRBD1. CDR1 SGHRS and CDR2 YFSETQ come from the germline V gene. With V trimmed by 1 base and J by 3 bases, 4 bases remained unmatched. The CDR3 totals 14 residues. CDR3 in amino acids: CASSLTGDNYEQYF. The CDR3 nucleotides are TGCGCCAGCAGCTTGACAGGGGATAACTACGAGCAGTACTTC.

The chain joins TRBV6-2 or TRBV6-3 to TRBJ1-2; possible D gene TRBD1, 6 bases. CDR3 length: 12 amino acids. V gave up 4 bases and J gave up 8 bases, with 11 bases separating them. Germline V CDR1 and CDR2: MNHEY, SVGEGT. This chain's CDR3 is CASSSGARGYTF. Written as DNA, the CDR3 is TGTGCCAGCAGTTCGGGGGCGCGCGGCTACACCTTC.